Shown below are 2 T cell receptor beta chains from a single sample sequenced in a study of CD8 T cells in Susac syndrome. An amount of RNA that ranged from about 0.45 to 1 ug was reverse transcribed with random hexamers. MiXCR, run by TCRdb on the immunoSEQ multiplex PCR reads, gives a single entry per CDR3 protein. The table has about 190,000 distinct CDR3 sequences, 85% to 95% seen once; the top ten hold around 0.16%. The sequencing sample was made of CD8+ T cells from PBMCs. These receptors were obtained from a human donor with Susac syndrome.

This clonotype was seen once. J is TRBJ1-2 and V is TRBV28, with D unclear. Looked up from germline, CDR1 is MDHEN and CDR2 is SYDVKM. The CDR3 runs 12 residues. V was pared by 7 bases and J by 1 base, with 7 bases between. CDR3 bases: TGTGCCAGCATTCAGGATAACTATGGCTACACCTTC. As protein: CASIQDNYGYTF.

Here the CDR3 reads CASSPQGTDTQYF. The DNA of the CDR3 is TGTGCCAGCAGCCCTCAGGGCACAGATACGCAGTATTTT. This chain connects TRBV7-9 to TRBJ2-3; D unresolved. Germline-derived CDR1 and CDR2 are SEHNR and FQNEAQ (reference sequence). V lost 5 bases and J 1 base, leaving 7 bases between the germline ends. The CDR3 covers 13 residues.